A selection of T cell receptor beta chains follows, all from one sample in a study of blood T cell repertoires in COVID-19. Profiling relied on immunoSEQ multiplex PCR, and the TCRdb table lists in-frame clones only, not all of them. The sample includes roughly 140,000 clones, around 76% of them seen just once. Sequencing used peripheral blood. Receptors were obtained from a man aged 55 to 70 with acute or convalescent COVID-19. CDR3s leave out the opening cysteine and the closing phenylalanine or tryptophan.

v_call	j_call	cdr3_aa
TRBV7-9	TRBJ1-2	ATMQDNYGYT
TRBV28	TRBJ1-1	ASRTRDRGAEAF
TRBV19	TRBJ2-2	ASRSPGTGRTGELF
TRBV13	TRBJ2-3	ASSLEETDTQY
TRBV18	TRBJ1-2	ASSPTGERGYT
TRBV10-2	TRBJ2-3	ASSEWRAPGLAGVGTDTQY
TRBV19	TRBJ2-2	ASSTRTSGRSTGELF
TRBV5-4	TRBJ1-1	ASSFGVTEAF
TRBV28	TRBJ2-1	ASSLGVDHNEQF
TRBV7-8	TRBJ2-1	ASSGGLAAYNEQF
TRBV3-1/TRBV3-2	TRBJ2-3	ASSQDGAGQGTDTQY
TRBV4-1	TRBJ1-5	ASSAGRGGSNQPQH
TRBV24-1	TRBJ2-1	ATSGGLGAYNEQF
TRBV11-2	TRBJ1-1	ASSFGTGLNTEAF
TRBV29-1	TRBJ2-5	SVVTLAGVETQY
TRBV19	TRBJ2-5	ASSIGVGQGRETQY
TRBV21-1	TRBJ2-1	ASSFLGANMHEQF
TRBV21-1	TRBJ2-7	ASSKVVLRRLYEQY
TRBV30	TRBJ1-2	AWSAINRAHGYT
TRBV7-8	TRBJ2-7	ASSLRDYYEQY
TRBV7-9	TRBJ2-7	ASSLGTGRYEQY
TRBV5-1	TRBJ2-3	ASSTLTSGDHTQY
TRBV30	TRBJ2-1	AWSVGVGDYNEQF
TRBV25-1	TRBJ2-1	ASSERGGGYYNEQF
TRBV12-3/TRBV12-4	TRBJ2-1	ASSKTRDEQF
TRBV29-1	TRBJ1-2	SVEGHGHSNYGYT
TRBV28	TRBJ2-1	ASSPPGRGRSNEQF
TRBV3-1/TRBV3-2	TRBJ1-4	ASSQAGSEKLF
TRBV2	TRBJ1-5	ASSEGGISNQPQH
TRBV24-1	TRBJ1-1	ATSDFRTEYTMNTEAF
TRBV13	TRBJ1-1	ASSLNREYTEAF
TRBV4-1	TRBJ2-3	ASRSLAGGHTQY
TRBV30	TRBJ2-1	ACGPPGYNEQF
TRBV24-1	TRBJ1-2	AASPGSYGYT
TRBV12-3/TRBV12-4	TRBJ1-5	ASSPGTTQPQH
TRBV5-7	TRBJ1-1	ASSLLVEGEDTEAF
TRBV3-1/TRBV3-2	TRBJ1-3	ASSQGTSGNTIY
TRBV6-6	TRBJ1-4	ASSYAGRWGEKLF
TRBV7-9	TRBJ2-6	ASSLAVASGANVLT
TRBV3-1/TRBV3-2	TRBJ2-7	ASSQGTETYEQY
TRBV5-6	TRBJ2-7	ASSPIGLAVYEQY
TRBV12-3/TRBV12-4	TRBJ1-4	ASRPDSGEKLF
TRBV11-2	TRBJ2-2	ASSFTREVAGELF
TRBV7-9	TRBJ1-3	ASSYEGGGSGNTIY
TRBV30	TRBJ2-7	AWSVPRAVTYEQY
TRBV7-2	TRBJ2-3	ASSLWAPPDTQY
TRBV28	TRBJ2-1	ASSLTNNEQF
TRBV19	TRBJ2-1	ASSIKHLGQGVNEQF
TRBV4-1	TRBJ2-2	ASSRGGNTGELF
TRBV7-2	TRBJ1-6	ASSLAAAAGGSPLH
TRBV3-1/TRBV3-2	TRBJ1-5	ASALSGNQPQH
TRBV7-9	TRBJ2-7	ASSLEVGGLQGRNEQY
TRBV6-1	TRBJ1-6	ASSDRRGSSPLH